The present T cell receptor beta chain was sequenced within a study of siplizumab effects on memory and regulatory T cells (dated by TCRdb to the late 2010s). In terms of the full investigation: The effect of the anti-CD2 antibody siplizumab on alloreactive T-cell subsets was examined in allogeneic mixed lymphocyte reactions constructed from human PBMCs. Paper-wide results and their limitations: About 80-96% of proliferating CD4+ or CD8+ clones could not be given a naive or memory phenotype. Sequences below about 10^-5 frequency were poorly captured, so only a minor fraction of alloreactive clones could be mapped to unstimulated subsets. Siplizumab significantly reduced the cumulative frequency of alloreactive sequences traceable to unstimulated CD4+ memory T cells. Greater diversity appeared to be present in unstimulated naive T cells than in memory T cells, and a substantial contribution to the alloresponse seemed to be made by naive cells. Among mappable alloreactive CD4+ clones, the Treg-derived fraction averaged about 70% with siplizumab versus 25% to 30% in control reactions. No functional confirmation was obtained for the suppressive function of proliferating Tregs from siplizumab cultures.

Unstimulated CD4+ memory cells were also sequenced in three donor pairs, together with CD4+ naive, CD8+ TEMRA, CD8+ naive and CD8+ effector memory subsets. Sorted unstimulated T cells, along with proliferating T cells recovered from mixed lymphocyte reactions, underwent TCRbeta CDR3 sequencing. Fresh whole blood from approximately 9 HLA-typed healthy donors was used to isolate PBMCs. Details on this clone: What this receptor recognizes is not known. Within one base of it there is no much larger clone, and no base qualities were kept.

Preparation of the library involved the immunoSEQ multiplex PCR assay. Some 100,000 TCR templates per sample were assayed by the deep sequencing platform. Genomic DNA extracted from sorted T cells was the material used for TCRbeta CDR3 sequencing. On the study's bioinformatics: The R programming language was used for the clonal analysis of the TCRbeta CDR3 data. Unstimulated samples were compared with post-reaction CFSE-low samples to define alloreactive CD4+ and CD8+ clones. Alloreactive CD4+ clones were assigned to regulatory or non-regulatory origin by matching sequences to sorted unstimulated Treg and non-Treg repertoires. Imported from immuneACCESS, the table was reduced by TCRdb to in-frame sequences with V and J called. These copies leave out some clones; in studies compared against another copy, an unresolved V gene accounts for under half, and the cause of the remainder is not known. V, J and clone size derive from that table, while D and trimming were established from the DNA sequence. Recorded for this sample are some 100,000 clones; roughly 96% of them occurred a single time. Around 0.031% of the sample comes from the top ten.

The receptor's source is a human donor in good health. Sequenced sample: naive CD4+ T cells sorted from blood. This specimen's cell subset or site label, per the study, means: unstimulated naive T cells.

The sequenced DNA: TGTGCCAGCAGTGAACATACAGGGACCTATGGCTACACCTTC. This yields the protein CASSEHTGTYGYTF. Recombination connected TRBV6-1 to TRBJ1-2, and perhaps TRBD1 as D gene, on 6 matching bases. Reading the germline V gene gives CDR1 MNHNS and CDR2 SASEGT. From the cysteine through the phenylalanine, the CDR3 covers 14 amino acids. The retained sequence is limited to the CDR3, 42 bases, with the frame set at the first base. V is pared back by 2 bases and J by 4 bases, with 11 bases lying between the germline termini.